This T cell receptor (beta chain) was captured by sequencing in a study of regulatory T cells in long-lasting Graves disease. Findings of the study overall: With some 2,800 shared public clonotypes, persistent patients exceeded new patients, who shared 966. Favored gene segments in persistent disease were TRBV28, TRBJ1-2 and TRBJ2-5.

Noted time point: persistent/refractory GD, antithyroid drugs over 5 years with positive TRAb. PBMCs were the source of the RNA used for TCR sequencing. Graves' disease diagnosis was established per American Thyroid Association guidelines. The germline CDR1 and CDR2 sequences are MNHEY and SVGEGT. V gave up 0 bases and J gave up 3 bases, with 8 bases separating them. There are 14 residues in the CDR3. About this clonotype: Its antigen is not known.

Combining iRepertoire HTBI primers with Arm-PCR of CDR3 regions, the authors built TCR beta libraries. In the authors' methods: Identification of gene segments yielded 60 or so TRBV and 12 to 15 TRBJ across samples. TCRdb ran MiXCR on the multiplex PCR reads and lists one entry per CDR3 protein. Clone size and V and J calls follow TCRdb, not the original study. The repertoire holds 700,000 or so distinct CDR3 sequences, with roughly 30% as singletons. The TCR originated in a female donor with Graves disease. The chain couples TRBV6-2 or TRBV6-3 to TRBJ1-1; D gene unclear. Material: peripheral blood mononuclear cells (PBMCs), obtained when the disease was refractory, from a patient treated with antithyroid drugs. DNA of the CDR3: TGTGCCAGCAGTTACTCGTTCCCGGACACTGAAGCTTTCTTT. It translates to CASSYSFPDTEAFF.